Described below is a single TCR beta chain sequence and its context. The data belong to a study of blood T cells in healthy people across ages. Collection of about 9.4 milliliters of peripheral blood was performed for each donor. Through a sample-barcoded 5' primer and a J-beta primer mix, a second PCR was run for about 7 to 12 cycles. TCRdb fed the 5' RACE reads into MiXCR, producing one record per CDR3 protein. This repertoire shows more than 550,000 distinct CDR3 sequences, 22% found once; its top ten account for less than 25%. The CDR3 spans 14 residues. The ends were cut back, 1 base at V and 3 bases at J, with 9 bases in the middle. The germline V gene encodes CDR1 SGHRS and CDR2 YFSETQ.

This TCR derives from a man aged 70 or older in good health. This chain joins TRBV5-1 and TRBJ2-3; D is ambiguous. The sequenced material came from blood. In DNA, the CDR3 is TGCGCCAGCAGCTTGTCTGCGAGGACAGATACGCAGTATTTT. It codes for CASSLSARTDTQYF.